A single sample gave rise to the 21 T cell receptor beta chains below, sequenced in a study of OX40 agonist ivuxolimab in advanced cancers. Sequenced by immunoSEQ multiplex PCR; TCRdb stores in-frame clones only, minus some. Of around 30,000 clones in the sample, roughly 90% are singletons; the top ten hold roughly 58%. The sequencing here drew on CD4+ or CD8+ T cells sorted from blood, taken in a trial of the OX40 agonist ivuxolimab. All receptors come from an adult with an advanced solid tumor such as melanoma, head and neck, liver or kidney cancer.

V usage is TRBV9 and J usage is TRBJ1-5; D not certain. The CDR3 has 14 residues. Trimming stripped 4 bases from V and 9 bases from J, with 17 bases between. From germline, CDR1 is SGDLS and CDR2 YYNGEE. CDR3 loop: CASSPRAGSGPQHF. The CDR3 coding sequence is TGTGCCAGCAGCCCCCGTGCGGGTTCGGGGCCCCAGCATTTT.

This clone was seen a single time. The chain uses TRBV4-3 and TRBJ2-1; 12 bases map to TRBD2. Germline loops: CDR1 LGHNA, CDR2 YSLEER. V gave up 4 bases and J gave up 4 bases; unmatched junction bases: 5. The length of the CDR3 is 16 residues. The CDR3 DNA reads TGCGCCAGCAGCCTCAGACTAGCGGGGGCATACAATGAGCAGTTCTTC. Its protein product is CASSLRLAGAYNEQFF.

The rearrangement joins TRBV7-2 to TRBJ2-2; D not resolved. Trimming left V 2 bases short and J 13 bases short, with 20 bases between. CDR3 size: 15 residues. Germline-derived CDR1 and CDR2 are SGHTA and FQGNSA. The CDR3 nucleotides are TGTGCCAGCAGCTTAAAGGTGATGATTTCACCGCTGCTGTTTTTT. It translates to CASSLKVMISPLLFF.

The chain is built from TRBV11-1 and TRBJ2-1, with D hard to call. CDR1 is SGHAT, CDR2 FQDESV, per germline (reference sequence). The CDR3 runs 13 residues. The V and J ends lost 5 bases and 5 bases respectively, with 10 bases between them. CDR3 sequence: CASSPILNNEQFF. The CDR3 coding sequence is TGTGCCAGCAGCCCGATCCTCAACAATGAGCAGTTCTTC.

This chain links TRBV7-3 with TRBJ2-3, with 9 bases that match TRBD2. J gave up 2 bases and V 4 bases, and 4 bases lay outside the gene matches. CDR1 and CDR2 (germline): SGHTA, FQGTGA. This CDR3 region has 15 residues. For the CDR3, the DNA is TGTGCCAGCAGCTCAGCGGGGGGAGACACAGATACGCAGTATTTT. Its protein is CASSSAGGDTDTQYF.

This clone has a handful of counts. The gene calls are TRBV6-5 and TRBJ1-5; D not resolved. This CDR3 has 13 amino acids. With 5 bases removed from V and 4 bases from J, the gap between germline ends came to 9 bases. Germline lookup yields CDR1 MNHEY and CDR2 SVGAGI. CDR3 nucleotide sequence: TGTGCCAGCAGTGGGATGTCAAATCAGCCCCAGCATTTT. Translated: CASSGMSNQPQHF.

The chain is built from TRBV4-1 and TRBJ2-6, with 14 bases aligning to TRBD2. CDR1 MGHRA and CDR2 YSYEKL come from the germline V gene. The V gene end was trimmed by 4 bases and the J gene end by 3 bases; junction bases not matched to a gene: 8. The CDR3 sequence is 19 residues long. CDR3 coding DNA: TGCGCCAGCAGCCCGCTGGGACTAGCGGGGGTTAATGGGGCCAACGTCCTGACTTTC. Its protein product is CASSPLGLAGVNGANVLTF.

The J gene is TRBJ2-3, the V gene TRBV4-1; TRBD2 matches at 7 bases. V shed 4 bases, J shed 4 bases, and the junction held 11 bases outside the gene matches. The CDR3 loop spans 16 amino acids. Germline V CDR1 and CDR2: MGHRA, YSYEKL. The CDR3 is CASSLMPSGIPDTQYF. As DNA, the CDR3 is TGCGCCAGCAGCCTGATGCCCAGCGGGATCCCAGATACGCAGTATTTT.

The CDR3 reads CASSFGGDTQYF. As DNA, the CDR3 is TGTGCCAGCAGTTTTGGTGGAGATACGCAGTATTTT. The chain carries TRBV6-5 and TRBJ2-3; no firm D call. The CDR3 is 12 residues long. The germline gives CDR1 MNHEY, CDR2 SVGAGI. The V gene lost 4 bases and the J gene lost 5 bases, with 7 bases spanning the gap.

The chain links TRBV9 to TRBJ2-2; no clear D. Germline V gives CDR1 SGDLS, CDR2 YYNGEE. The CDR3 spans 16 residues. Deletions cut 4 bases from V and 0 bases from J, with 13 bases between. This chain's CDR3 is CASSPRRNTNTGELFF. CDR3 nucleotides: TGTGCCAGCAGCCCAAGACGGAATACGAACACCGGGGAGCTGTTTTTT. The whole variable domain, remainder taken from reference TRBV9 and TRBJ2-2, is DSGVTQTPKHLITATGQRVTLRCSPRSGDLSVYWYQQSLDQGLQFLIQYYNGEERAKGNILERFSAQQFPDLHSELNLSSLELGDSALYFCASSPRRNTNTGELFFGEGSRLTVL.

This clone was found once. Since a far larger clone is one base different, this is likely a read error. The gene calls are TRBV4-1 and TRBJ1-1; D is unclear. V lost 2 bases to trimming and J lost 1 base, with 8 bases between them. The CDR3 extends over 14 amino acids. Germline assignment: CDR1 MGHRA and CDR2 YSYEKL. CDR3 loop: CASSQWSGNTEAFF. For the CDR3, the DNA is TGCGCCAGCAGCCAATGGTCAGGGAACACTGAAGCTTTCTTT.

On this clone: This probably arose from a read error, given a far larger clone one base away. Other DNA sequences within the sample encode an identical CDR3. The V and J genes are TRBV7-3 and TRBJ2-2; 13 bases line up with TRBD2. Germline loops: CDR1 SGHTA, CDR2 FQGTGA. The CDR3 totals 19 residues. With V trimmed by 4 bases and J by 0 bases, 8 bases remained unmatched. The CDR3 DNA is TGTGCCAGCAGCTGGACTAGCGGGGGAGAAAAAGCGAACACCGGGGAGCTGTTTTTT. Protein sequence: CASSWTSGGEKANTGELFF.

The chain uses TRBV2 and TRBJ2-7; 8 bases are a match to TRBD1. Germline CDR1 and CDR2: SNHLY and FYNNEI. CDR3 length equals 15 residues. Losses at the gene ends were 5 bases for V and 1 base for J; bases not matched to a gene: 7. CDR3 in DNA: TGTGCCAGCAGTCGAACAGGGGGTACGTCCTACGAGCAGTACTTC. Translation gives CASSRTGGTSYEQYF.

The CDR3 bases are TGTGCCAGTAGTATCCCTGGGTGGGAGCAGTACTTC. It specifies CASSIPGWEQYF. This chain connects TRBV19 to TRBJ2-7, with D unclear. The CDR3 consists of 12 residues. Trimming shortened V by 3 bases and J by 7 bases, and 10 bases separated the two germline ends. From germline, CDR1 is LNHDA and CDR2 SQIVND (reference sequence).

This clone was found a few times. The CDR3: CASSILPTHGYTF. CDR3 sequence (DNA): TGTGCCAGTAGTATACTCCCGACCCATGGCTACACCTTC. This chain joins TRBV19 and TRBJ1-2, with D hard to call. Trimming removed 2 bases from V and 6 bases from J, with 10 bases in between. Looked up from germline, CDR1 is LNHDA and CDR2 is SQIVND (reference sequence). The CDR3 has 13 amino acids.

The chain couples TRBV27 to TRBJ2-7; D not resolved. V lost 6 bases and J 2 bases, leaving 5 bases between the germline ends. CDR1 is MNHEY and CDR2 is SMNVEV in the germline V gene (reference sequence). The CDR3 sequence is 11 residues long. CDR3 sequence reads: CASRNTYEQYF. CDR3 in DNA: TGTGCCAGCAGAAACACCTACGAGCAGTACTTC.

The chain has TRBV2 and TRBJ2-7, with D uncertain. Trimming shortened V by 0 bases and J by 7 bases, and 16 bases separated the two germline ends. The V gene's germline CDR1 is SNHLY and CDR2 FYNNEI. The CDR3 extends over 15 amino acids. CDR3 sequence reads: CASSEAYGRGGEQYF. CDR3 nucleotide sequence: TGTGCCAGCAGTGAAGCGTACGGTAGAGGCGGAGAGCAGTACTTC.

The chain has TRBV29-1 and TRBJ2-1; 9 nucleotides align to TRBD1. Germline V gene data show CDR1 as SQVTM and CDR2 as ANQGSEA. CDR3 length: 12 amino acids. The J segment lost 9 bases and the V segment lost 6 bases, leaving 6 bases of the junction unmatched. CDR3 sequence (DNA): TGCAGCGTGAGAGAACAGGGGGCTGAGCAGTTCTTC. It specifies CSVREQGAEQFF.

The chain is built from TRBV6-5 and TRBJ1-6; D perhaps matches TRBD1 (5 bases). This CDR3 is 14 amino acids long. Per the germline V gene, CDR1 is MNHEY and CDR2 is SVGAGI. The V end lost 4 bases, the J end lost 7 bases, and 11 bases lay between the germline ends. The CDR3 sequence is CASSFGGANSPLHF. In nucleotides, the CDR3 is TGTGCCAGCAGTTTCGGAGGGGCAAATTCACCCCTCCACTTT.

The chain employs TRBV6-1 and TRBJ2-7; 10 bases are shared with TRBD2. The CDR3 sequence is 15 residues long. The V gene end was trimmed by 1 base and the J gene end by 3 bases; junction bases not matched to a gene: 3. The V gene's germline CDR1 is MNHNS and CDR2 SASEGT. This CDR3 is CASSEVGLADYEQYF. CDR3 coding DNA: TGTGCCAGCAGTGAAGTCGGACTAGCGGACTACGAGCAGTACTTC.

The V and J genes are TRBV9 and TRBJ2-3; 9 nucleotides match TRBD1. Trimming cost V 3 bases and J 3 bases; bases outside gene matches: 8. Germline-derived CDR1 and CDR2 are SGDLS and YYNGEE. The CDR3 is 16 residues long. The CDR3 coding sequence is TGTGCCAGCAGCGCCCGGGACAGGGTATTAACAGATACGCAGTATTTT. It encodes CASSARDRVLTDTQYF.